Each of the 20 T cell receptor beta chains below was sequenced from the same sample in a study of shared clonotypes between healthy human individuals. Profiled with immunoSEQ multiplex PCR; TCRdb holds only in-frame clones, not every one. This table has approximately 620,000 clones, about 97% appearing once. What was sequenced was naive CD4+ T cells sorted from blood. The sample's subset: CD45RA+ positively selected. The source is a woman in her 30s in good health.

V usage is TRBV5-1 and J usage is TRBJ1-4, with TRBD1 as a possible D gene (6 bases). Trimming took 4 bases from V and 3 from J, leaving 10 bases between them. Per the germline V gene, CDR1 is SGHRS and CDR2 is YFSETQ. The length of the CDR3 is 14 residues. CDR3 residues: CASSTQGSNEKLFF. The CDR3 nucleotides read TGCGCCAGCAGCACCCAGGGGTCTAATGAAAAACTGTTTTTT.

The chain has TRBV14 and TRBJ2-3, with 13 bases identical to TRBD2. The CDR3 covers 18 residues. The J segment lost 0 bases and the V segment lost 0 bases, leaving 3 bases of the junction unmatched. Germline lookup yields CDR1 SGHDN and CDR2 FVKESK. The DNA of the CDR3 is TGTGCCAGCAGCCAAGATCAGGGACTAGCGGGGAGCACAGATACGCAGTATTTT. This translates into CASSQDQGLAGSTDTQYF.

This clone was detected only once. This specimen includes other DNA sequences encoding the same CDR3. The V and J genes are TRBV18 and TRBJ1-4, with D possibly TRBD1 on 6 matching bases. The germline CDR1 and CDR2 sequences are KGHSH and LQKENI. Trimming left V 6 bases short and J 0 bases short, with 11 bases between. The CDR3 has 15 amino acids. CDR3 in DNA: TGTGCCAGCTCCTCTAGACAGGCAACTAATGAAAAACTGTTTTTT. Its protein product is CASSSRQATNEKLFF.

V and J are TRBV5-4 and TRBJ2-1; D is unclear. V lost 5 bases, J lost 7 bases, and 10 bases lay in between. Germline V gene lookup returns CDR1 SGHNT and CDR2 YYREEE (reference sequence). The CDR3 runs to 12 residues. The CDR3 here is CASSPDRNEQFF. DNA for the CDR3: TGTGCCAGCAGTCCCGACCGGAATGAGCAGTTCTTC.

V usage is TRBV9 and J usage is TRBJ2-5, with D possibly matching TRBD2 (6 bases). V dropped 3 bases and J dropped 1 base, with 16 bases sitting between them. The germline V gene has CDR1 SGDLS and CDR2 YYNGEE. The CDR3 is made up of 16 amino acids. The CDR3 region is CASSEEYGGIQETQYF. The CDR3 nucleotides are TGTGCCAGCAGCGAGGAGTACGGGGGAATCCAAGAGACCCAGTACTTC.

The V and J genes are TRBV28 and TRBJ1-5; 7 bases line up with TRBD1. This CDR3 comprises 18 residues. V shed 6 bases, J shed 4 bases, and the junction held 18 bases outside the gene matches. The V gene's germline CDR1 is MDHEN and CDR2 SYDVKM. For the CDR3, the DNA is TGTGCCAGCAGCCTTATAGTCTTTAGGGACAGCACAAATCAGCCCCAGCATTTT. It yields the protein CASSLIVFRDSTNQPQHF.

The CDR3 loop is CASSLGSQETQYF. CDR3 DNA: TGTGCCAGCAGCTTAGGGTCCCAAGAGACCCAGTACTTC. The chain carries TRBV11-2 and TRBJ2-5; D uncertain. Germline V CDR1 and CDR2: SGHAT, FQNNGV. The CDR3 has 13 amino acids. The ends were cut back, 1 base at V and 1 base at J, with 4 bases in the middle.

The J gene is TRBJ2-1, the V gene TRBV2; 7 nucleotides line up with TRBD2. Germline V CDR1 and CDR2: SNHLY, FYNNEI. This CDR3 is built from 14 residues. V lost 0 bases, J lost 6 bases, and 2 bases stayed unmatched. The CDR3, as DNA: TGTGCCAGCAGTGAAGCTTGGACTAGCAATGAGCAGTTCTTC. Amino acid sequence: CASSEAWTSNEQFF.

V gene TRBV6-5 combines with J gene TRBJ1-1; D not resolved. Germline CDR1 reads MNHEY; CDR2 reads SVGAGI. V dropped 0 bases and J dropped 1 base, with 9 bases sitting between them. This CDR3 comprises 15 residues. In DNA form, the CDR3 reads TGTGCCAGCAGTTACTCGAGGTGGCAGAACACTGAAGCTTTCTTT. As protein: CASSYSRWQNTEAFF.

The rearrangement links TRBV4-1 to TRBJ2-7; D gene unclear. There are 13 residues in the CDR3. V lost 2 bases and J 5 bases, leaving 10 bases between the germline ends. Germline values: CDR1 MGHRA, CDR2 YSYEKL. The CDR3 spells CASSQLSWNEQYF. Here the CDR3 DNA reads TGCGCCAGCAGCCAACTTTCATGGAACGAGCAGTACTTC.

The chain couples TRBV5-6 to TRBJ1-6; possible D gene TRBD1, 5 bases. This CDR3 spans 14 amino acids. Trimming stripped 0 bases from V and 9 bases from J, with 10 bases between. Per the germline V gene, CDR1 is SGHDT and CDR2 is YYEEEE. In DNA form, the CDR3 reads TGTGCCAGCAGCTTGGGTCGCGGGGCTTCACCCCTCCACTTT. It translates to CASSLGRGASPLHF.

This sequence joins TRBV6-4 and TRBJ2-2; TRBD1 matches at 9 bases. This CDR3 contains 16 residues. Germline CDR1 is MRHNA and CDR2 is SNTAGT. V dropped 0 bases and J dropped 3; count of bases not matched to a gene: 2. The CDR3 loop is CASSDSGTGHTGELFF. Here the CDR3 DNA reads TGTGCCAGCAGTGACTCTGGGACAGGGCACACCGGGGAGCTGTTTTTT.

Details on this clone: Other DNA sequences in the same sample also yield this CDR3. The V call is TRBV6-5, the J call TRBJ2-7, with 11 bases fitting TRBD2. The CDR3 contains 14 residues. The V and J ends lost 5 bases and 3 bases, in that order; junction bases with no gene match: 3. Germline CDR1 is MNHEY and CDR2 is SVGAGI. CDR3 bases: TGTGCCAGCAGTACGGGACTAGCGGTCTACGAGCAGTACTTC. Encoded protein: CASSTGLAVYEQYF.

The chain employs TRBV19 and TRBJ1-3, with 7 bases fitting TRBD1. The CDR3 spans 17 residues. V lost 1 base to trimming and J lost 3 bases; unmatched junction nucleotides: 9. The germline V gene encodes CDR1 LNHDA and CDR2 SQIVND (reference sequence). CDR3 protein: CASSIASGQPLGNTIYF. CDR3 DNA: TGTGCCAGTAGTATAGCATCGGGACAGCCTCTTGGAAACACCATATATTTT.

The rearrangement joins TRBV9 to TRBJ2-2; 7 bases map to TRBD2. V lost 3 bases, J lost 3 bases, and 8 bases stayed unmatched. Germline CDR1 reads SGDLS; CDR2 reads YYNGEE. The CDR3 is 16 amino acids. In nucleotides, the CDR3 is TGTGCCAGCAGCGAGCCGGGTCGGGGGGACACCGGGGAGCTGTTTTTT. Protein: CASSEPGRGDTGELFF.

This sequence joins TRBV6-6 and TRBJ1-4; TRBD1 might be the D (6 bases). The CDR3 runs 15 residues. V lost 0 bases to trimming and J lost 7 bases, with 12 bases between them. CDR1 is MNHNY, CDR2 SVGAGI, per germline (reference sequence). The CDR3 DNA follows: TGTGCCAGCAGTTACTCACCAGGGGCAGGTGAAAAACTGTTTTTT. Its protein is CASSYSPGAGEKLFF.

This sequence joins TRBV4-2 and TRBJ2-2, with TRBD2 identical over 9 bases. The V segment lost 1 base and the J segment 3 bases; nucleotides outside the gene matches: 3. Germline-derived CDR1 and CDR2 are LGHNA and YNFKEQ. The CDR3 has 16 amino acids. In DNA, the CDR3 is TGTGCCAGCAGCCAAGGAGCGGGAGGTGACACCGGGGAGCTGTTTTTT. It specifies CASSQGAGGDTGELFF.

The gene calls are TRBV20-1 and TRBJ1-2, with D unresolved. V lost 5 bases and J lost 6, with 1 base in between. Per the germline V gene, CDR1 is DFQATT and CDR2 is SNEGSKA (reference sequence). There are 8 residues in the CDR3. The CDR3 sequence is CSAHGYTF. CDR3 sequence (DNA): TGCAGTGCTCATGGCTACACCTTC.

The V call is TRBV19, the J call TRBJ2-7; D unresolved. Germline assignment: CDR1 LNHDA and CDR2 SQIVND (reference sequence). There are 17 residues in the CDR3. V lost 3 bases to trimming and J lost 0 bases, with 18 bases between them. The CDR3 region has the DNA TGTGCCAGTAGTATTTCTCCCGGCTGGGAAGACTCCTACGAGCAGTACTTC. Translation: CASSISPGWEDSYEQYF.

J is TRBJ1-5 and V is TRBV5-8; the match to TRBD1 covers 10 bases. The CDR3 runs to 14 residues. Germline CDR1 SGHTS, CDR2 YDEGEE. V gave up 3 bases and J gave up 4 bases; unmatched junction bases: 1. In DNA form, the CDR3 reads TGTGCCAGCAGCTGGGACAGGGGAAATCAGCCCCAGCATTTT. Its translation is CASSWDRGNQPQHF.